One and the same sample provided the 15 T cell receptor beta chains below, sequenced in a study of blood T cell repertoires in COVID-19. The method was immunoSEQ multiplex PCR; TCRdb's version includes in-frame clones alone and lacks a portion of them. The repertoire holds some 100,000 clones, with 75% to 90% as singletons. What was sequenced was peripheral blood. All receptors derive from a woman older than 75 with active COVID-19.

The V gene is TRBV4-3, the J gene TRBJ2-5, with 9 bases fitting TRBD2. This CDR3 comprises 18 residues. Germline-derived CDR1 and CDR2 are LGHNA and YSLEER. Losses at the gene ends were 0 bases for V and 5 bases for J; bases not matched to a gene: 13. This CDR3 reads CASSQEKGRREGRETQYF. The CDR3 DNA reads TGCGCCAGCAGCCAAGAAAAGGGGAGGCGGGAGGGCAGGGAGACCCAGTACTTC.

The chain combines TRBV28 with TRBJ1-2, with a weak D call TRBD1 (5 bases). Germline assignment: CDR1 MDHEN and CDR2 SYDVKM. CDR3 length equals 13 residues. Trimming removed 1 base at V and 8 bases at J, with 11 bases between. In DNA, the CDR3 is TGTGCCAGCAGTTTATCACGGGGGGGAGGCTACACCTTC. It encodes CASSLSRGGGYTF.

The chain has TRBV18 and TRBJ2-1; weak D call: TRBD1 (6 bases). The germline V gene has CDR1 KGHSH and CDR2 LQKENI. The CDR3 extends over 16 amino acids. V lost 4 bases to trimming and J lost 0 bases, with 13 bases between them. CDR3 sequence (DNA): TGTGCCAGCTCACTGACAGCGGACAGCTCCTACAATGAGCAGTTCTTC. As protein: CASSLTADSSYNEQFF. The full variable domain, its missing parts supplied by reference TRBV18 and TRBJ2-1, is NAGVMQNPRHLVRRRGQEARLRCSPMKGHSHVYWYRQLPEEGLKFMVYLQKENIIDESGMPKERFSAEFPKEGPSILRIQQVVRGDSAAYFCASSLTADSSYNEQFFGPGTRLTVL.

In this sample, this clone turned up a few times. The rearrangement joins TRBV7-2 to TRBJ2-7, with 9 bases identical to TRBD1. This CDR3 region has 14 residues. With V trimmed by 9 bases and J by 4 bases, 10 bases remained unmatched. From germline, CDR1 is SGHTA and CDR2 FQGNSA. CDR3 sequence: CASNRGLGSYEQYF. DNA of the CDR3: TGTGCCAGTAACAGGGGGCTCGGGTCTTACGAGCAGTACTTC.

For this clone: This specimen includes other DNA sequences encoding the same CDR3. CDR3 region: CASSIGTSGSNEQFF. The CDR3, as DNA: TGTGCCAGTAGTATAGGGACTAGCGGGAGCAATGAGCAGTTCTTC. This chain joins TRBV19 and TRBJ2-1, with TRBD2 identical over 13 bases. Trimming took 1 base from V and 6 from J; bases not matched to a gene: 0. Germline CDR1 is LNHDA and CDR2 is SQIVND (reference sequence). CDR3 length equals 15 residues.

Regarding this clone: The conserved closing phenylalanine or tryptophan is absent in this CDR3, likely reflecting a read error. No DNA is shown, since the ends of the CDR3 on it are uncertain; the CDR3 is the one TCRdb lists. The chain is built from TRBV7-3 and TRBJ1-1; the D call of TRBD1 is as the table states it, not checked on the DNA. Germline CDR1 and CDR2: SGHTA and FQGTGA. A total of 10 residues make up the CDR3, ends included. CDR3 sequence reads: CARAQKPGHY.

The chain uses TRBV3-1 (or the pseudogene TRBV3-2) and TRBJ1-2, with D uncertain. The V and J ends lost 2 bases and 1 base respectively, with 5 bases between them. This CDR3 region has 13 residues. The germline V gene encodes CDR1 LGHDT and CDR2 YNNKEL (reference sequence). The CDR3 DNA sequence: TGTGCCAGCAGCCAAAACAGTAACTATGGCTACACCTTC. Protein sequence: CASSQNSNYGYTF.

This clone has just one count. The V gene is TRBV24-1, the J gene TRBJ2-1, with D possibly TRBD2 on 6 matching bases. The CDR3 has 15 residues. The V gene's germline CDR1 is KGHDR and CDR2 SFDVKD. The V gene lost 5 bases and the J gene lost 3 bases, with 13 bases spanning the gap. For the CDR3, the DNA is TGTGCCACCAGTGGGGCTAGCGCTAACTACAATGAGCAGTTCTTC. This gives the protein CATSGASANYNEQFF.

The DNA for the CDR3 is TGTGCCATCAAGAAGGAAGGGAGGCTGGGAGAGACCCAGTACTTC. Its protein product is CAIKKEGRLGETQYF. The rearrangement links TRBV10-3 to TRBJ2-5, with a weak D call TRBD2 (6 bases). Germline CDR1 ENHRY, CDR2 SYGVKD. CDR3 length: 15 residues. V was shortened by 7 bases and J by 4 bases, with 19 bases between the two germline ends.

The chain combines TRBV6-5 with TRBJ1-6; 9 bases are shared with TRBD1. The CDR3 consists of 14 residues. Unmatched junction bases numbered 5, after V lost 6 bases and J lost 8 bases. CDR1 MNHEY and CDR2 SVGAGI come from the germline V gene. The CDR3 loop reads CASSYRGLDSPLHF. CDR3 coding DNA: TGTGCCAGCAGCTACAGGGGGCTGGATTCACCCCTCCACTTT.

The DNA of the CDR3 is TGTGCCAGCAGTCCACTGCCGGCGACTAGCGGGAGCGAGACCCAGTACTTC. Protein sequence: CASSPLPATSGSETQYF. The V call is TRBV6-2 or TRBV6-3, the J call TRBJ2-5, with 12 bases matching TRBD2. The CDR3 is 17 residues long. Germline CDR1 reads MNHEY; CDR2 reads SVGEGT. V gave up 5 bases and J gave up 5 bases; unmatched junction bases: 12.

This clone was counted only a few times. The chain is built from TRBV7-2 and TRBJ1-6, with 7 bases aligning to TRBD1. The CDR3 has 15 residues. Trimming cost V 1 base and J 10 bases; bases outside gene matches: 7. Germline assignment: CDR1 SGHTA and CDR2 FQGNSA. The DNA for the CDR3 is TGTGCCAGCAGCTTAGACAGGGGCGACAGATCACCCCTCCACTTT. This sequence encodes CASSLDRGDRSPLHF. Filled out from reference TRBV7-2 and TRBJ1-6, the complete variable domain reads GAGVSQSPSNKVTEKGKDVELRCDPISGHTALYWYRQSLGQGLEFLIYFQGNSAPDKSGLPSDRFSAERTGGSVSTLTIQRTQQEDSAVYLCASSLDRGDRSPLHFGNGTRLTVT.

V and J are TRBV7-6 and TRBJ2-5, with TRBD2 as a possible D gene (7 bases). CDR3 length equals 16 residues. V lost 5 bases, J lost 2 bases, and 18 bases lay in between. The germline V gene encodes CDR1 SGHVS and CDR2 FNYEAQ. The CDR3 sequence: CASSPVGGGVQETQYF. As DNA, the CDR3 is TGTGCCAGCAGCCCAGTAGGGGGAGGGGTACAAGAGACCCAGTACTTC.

This clone was found once. The V and J genes are TRBV2 and TRBJ1-5, with D possibly matching TRBD1 (5 bases). CDR3 length equals 15 residues. Trimming removed 3 bases at V and 10 bases at J, with 19 bases between. CDR1 is SNHLY, CDR2 FYNNEI, per germline. CDR3 sequence (DNA): TGTGCCAGCAGTGAGGGGCAGGCCGCGAATAAACCCCAGCATTTT. This encodes CASSEGQAANKPQHF.

J is TRBJ2-3 and V is TRBV29-1; 8 bases match TRBD2. V shed 4 bases and J 4 bases; nucleotides not matched to a gene: 10. The germline CDR1 and CDR2 sequences are SQVTM and ANQGSEA. The CDR3 covers 15 residues. CDR3 sequence: CSVARDSGSADTQYF. The CDR3 bases are TGCAGCGTTGCCCGAGACAGCGGGAGCGCAGATACGCAGTATTTT.